One sample yielded the 28 T cell receptor beta chains listed below, sequenced in a study of T cells in Graves' hyperthyroidism and ophthalmopathy. The CDR3 regions of TCR beta were amplified from RNA transcripts. A first-round RT-PCR of the TCR CDR3 used the HTBI primer set. TCRdb reprocessed the multiplex PCR reads via MiXCR and lists one record per CDR3 protein. The sample lists 300,000 to 400,000 distinct CDR3 sequences, about 14% occurring once. What was sequenced was blood. These receptors were collected from a woman between 25 and 40 years old with Graves' ophthalmopathy.

CDR3 in DNA: TGTGCCAGCAGCCAAGATTGGGAGGGGGGCACAGATACGCAGTATTTT. Its translation is CASSQDWEGGTDTQYF. The genes are TRBV14 and TRBJ2-3; possibly TRBD2 for D (7 bases). CDR3 size: 16 residues. V was shortened by 0 bases and J by 1 base, with 11 bases between the two germline ends. Germline V lookup: CDR1 SGHDN, CDR2 FVKESK.

Many counts were recorded for this clonotype. This chain links TRBV5-5 with TRBJ1-5, with TRBD1 matching 8 bases. Germline V gene data show CDR1 as SGHKS and CDR2 as YYEKEE (reference sequence). Trimming at V came to 0 bases and at J to 5 bases, leaving 4 bases not matched to a gene. This CDR3 comprises 15 residues. In DNA, the CDR3 is TGTGCCAGCAGCTTGGGGACAGGGACCTATCAGCCCCAGCATTTT. This codes for CASSLGTGTYQPQHF.

This clonotype came up many times. The chain has TRBV29-1 and TRBJ2-1, with TRBD1 matching 9 bases. The CDR3 is made up of 16 amino acids. Trimming cost V 4 bases and J 6 bases; bases outside gene matches: 13. Germline V gene lookup returns CDR1 SQVTM and CDR2 ANQGSEA. In DNA, the CDR3 is TGCAGCGTTGTATTCGGGGACAGGGTATTACGCAATGAGCAGTTCTTC. Protein sequence: CSVVFGDRVLRNEQFF.

This clonotype was counted ten times or more. The V gene is TRBV5-6, the J gene TRBJ1-1; D ambiguous. CDR3 length equals 14 residues. Germline CDR1 is SGHDT and CDR2 is YYEEEE. Trimming left V 0 bases short and J 1 base short, with 7 bases between. Written as DNA, the CDR3 is TGTGCCAGCAGCTTGGTCGCCGAGAACACTGAAGCTTTCTTT. Translating it yields CASSLVAENTEAFF.

In its sample, this clonotype was seen many times. The gene calls are TRBV20-1 and TRBJ2-1; TRBD2 might be the D (6 bases). CDR1 is DFQATT and CDR2 is SNEGSKA in the germline V gene (reference sequence). Trimming removed 3 bases from V and 0 bases from J, with 9 bases in between. The CDR3 runs to 14 residues. The CDR3 DNA is TGCAGTGCTAGTCCTAGCGACTCCTACAATGAGCAGTTCTTC. Residues: CSASPSDSYNEQFF.

This clonotype was seen ten or more times. The CDR3 DNA reads TGTGCCAGCAGCCTGGGACTACACAATGAGCAGTTCTTC. The encoded protein is CASSLGLHNEQFF. This chain links TRBV12-3 or TRBV12-4 with TRBJ2-1, with 7 bases aligning to TRBD2. V gave up 6 bases and J gave up 5 bases; unmatched junction bases: 4. CDR3 length: 13 residues.

This chain connects TRBV27 to TRBJ2-1, with D perhaps given as TRBD1 or TRBD2 (5 bases each). The CDR3 is 17 residues long. Trimming took 5 bases from V and 4 from J, leaving 21 bases between them. Germline-derived CDR1 and CDR2 are MNHEY and SMNVEV (reference sequence). The CDR3 is CASSIYRGLGAYNEQFF. Here the CDR3 DNA reads TGTGCCAGCAGTATATACCGGGGCCTAGGGGCATACAATGAGCAGTTCTTC.

This clonotype has ten or more counts. This chain joins TRBV3-1 and TRBJ2-7; 9 nucleotides line up with TRBD1. The CDR3 contains 15 residues. After removal of 6 bases from V and 4 bases from J, the junction contained 10 bases not matched to a gene. The germline gives CDR1 LGHDT, CDR2 YNNKEL (reference sequence). For the CDR3, the DNA is TGTGCCAGCAGTCAACCGGGACAGGGTATATACGAGCAGTACTTC. It yields the protein CASSQPGQGIYEQYF.

This clonotype was detected ten times or more. V is TRBV9 and J is TRBJ2-5; no definite D call. CDR1 and CDR2 (germline): SGDLS, YYNGEE. The CDR3 length is 13 residues. V gave up 2 bases and J gave up 2 bases, with 7 bases separating them. CDR3 DNA sequence: TGTGCCAGCAGCGTTGGCCCACAAGAGACCCAGTACTTC. This codes for CASSVGPQETQYF.

At least ten counts were recorded for this clonotype. CDR3 loop: CSARGILGMVGDTQYF. The CDR3 coding sequence is TGCAGTGCTAGAGGCATCCTAGGGATGGTTGGAGATACGCAGTATTTT. The chain couples TRBV20-1 to TRBJ2-3; no firm D call. Germline CDR1 and CDR2: DFQATT and SNEGSKA (reference sequence). The CDR3 is 16 residues long. Trimming stripped 1 base from V and 5 bases from J, with 19 bases between.

This clonotype occurred many times. The rearrangement links TRBV30 to TRBJ2-1, with TRBD2 matching 9 bases. This CDR3 comprises 13 residues. Germline trimming cut 0 bases from V and 9 bases from J; bases unmatched to any gene: 3. Germline CDR1 GTSNPN, CDR2 SVGIG (reference sequence). CDR3 region: CAWSVRTSVEQFF. The DNA for the CDR3 is TGTGCCTGGAGTGTACGGACTAGCGTTGAGCAGTTCTTC.

This clonotype occurred many times. This rearrangement joins TRBV19 to TRBJ1-2; TRBD1 matches at 9 bases. The CDR3 contains 15 residues. Germline CDR1 is LNHDA and CDR2 is SQIVND (reference sequence). V shed 3 bases, J shed 5 bases, and the junction held 7 bases outside the gene matches. The CDR3 nucleotides read TGTGCCAGTAGTATGCAGGGACAGGGAACGTATGGCTACACCTTC. It is translated as CASSMQGQGTYGYTF. Full variable domain (missing parts from reference TRBV19 and TRBJ1-2): DGGITQSPKYLFRKEGQNVTLSCEQNLNHDAMYWYRQDPGQGLRLIYYSQIVNDFQKGDIAEGYSVSREKKESFPLTVTSAQKNPTAFYLCASSMQGQGTYGYTFGSGTRLTVV.

This clonotype was recorded at least ten times. The chain is built from TRBV12-3 or TRBV12-4 and TRBJ2-5, with 10 bases aligning to TRBD2. The CDR3 is 14 amino acids. The V segment lost 4 bases and the J segment 7 bases; nucleotides outside the gene matches: 6. CDR3 region: CASSSLASGGTQYF. The DNA for the CDR3 is TGTGCCAGCAGTTCGTTGGCTAGCGGGGGGACCCAGTACTTC.

This clonotype was recorded many times. The chain recombines TRBV5-1 with TRBJ2-7; tentative D call: TRBD1 (6 bases). CDR3 size: 18 residues. Per germline, CDR1 SGHRS and CDR2 YFSETQ. Trimming left V 3 bases short and J 1 base short, with 23 bases between. CDR3 protein: CASSSNSPRTAMSYEQYF. For the CDR3, the DNA is TGCGCCAGCAGCTCCAACAGTCCACGGACAGCGATGTCCTACGAGCAGTACTTC. The variable domain in full, completed from reference TRBV5-1 and TRBJ2-7, reads KAGVTQTPRYLIKTRGQQVTLSCSPISGHRSVSWYQQTPGQGLQFLFEYFSETQRNKGNFPGRFSGRQFSNSRSEMNVSTLELGDSALYLCASSSNSPRTAMSYEQYFGPGTRLTVT.

This clonotype came up many times. V is TRBV13 and J is TRBJ2-1, with D possibly being TRBD1 (6 bases). V lost 4 bases, J lost 4 bases, and 8 bases lay in between. CDR1 is PRHDT, CDR2 FYEKMQ, per germline (reference sequence). The CDR3 is 13 amino acids. CDR3: CASSSTGYNEQFF. CDR3 nucleotide sequence: TGTGCCAGCAGCTCCACAGGGTACAATGAGCAGTTCTTC.

This clonotype came up many times. The chain recombines TRBV5-8 with TRBJ1-1; D gene uncertain. CDR1 and CDR2 from the germline V gene are SGHTS and YDEGEE. This CDR3 spans 16 amino acids. V lost 0 bases and J 2 bases, leaving 14 bases between the germline ends. The CDR3 is CASSLGQGRRNTEAFF. The CDR3 DNA follows: TGTGCCAGCAGCTTGGGGCAAGGGAGGCGAAACACTGAAGCTTTCTTT.

The V call is TRBV7-6, the J call TRBJ2-5; D is perhaps TRBD1 (6 bases). The CDR3 consists of 14 residues. The germline V gene encodes CDR1 SGHVS and CDR2 FNYEAQ. Trimming cost V 8 bases and J 0 bases, with 13 bases left between them. Here the CDR3 DNA reads TGTGCCAGCCGAACTGACAGGAACCAAGAGACCCAGTACTTC. This encodes CASRTDRNQETQYF.

The chain employs TRBV6-1 and TRBJ2-7; maybe TRBD2 (7 bases). Per germline, CDR1 MNHNS and CDR2 SASEGT. Trimming left V 8 bases short and J 2 bases short, with 16 bases between. The CDR3 is 14 amino acids. The CDR3 coding sequence is TGTGCCAGCGGTGCGCGGGGGCACCCCTACGAGCAGTACTTC. It yields the protein CASGARGHPYEQYF.

As for this clonotype: This may be a read error, as it is one base from a much larger clone. CDR3 protein: CASTLGMADTQYF. The CDR3 DNA follows: TGCGCCAGCACCCTCGGTATGGCAGATACGCAGTATTTT. The chain combines TRBV5-1 with TRBJ2-3; no firm D call. Germline CDR1 reads SGHRS; CDR2 reads YFSETQ. V was trimmed by 6 bases and J by 4 bases, leaving 12 bases between them. The CDR3 has 13 amino acids.

This clonotype was recorded at least ten times. The CDR3 nucleotides are TGTGCCAGCTCACCAACGGGGCTTGACACTGAAGCTTTCTTT. Its translation is CASSPTGLDTEAFF. The chain links TRBV18 to TRBJ1-1; perhaps TRBD1 as D (5 bases). CDR3 length: 14 amino acids. CDR1 KGHSH and CDR2 LQKENI come from the germline V gene. Trimming shortened V by 2 bases and J by 3 bases, and 10 bases separated the two germline ends.

Only a few counts were recorded for this clonotype. The chain couples TRBV12-3 or TRBV12-4 to TRBJ2-7; TRBD1 might be the D (7 bases). V shed 5 bases and J shed 3 bases, with 17 bases lying between them. This CDR3 has 15 residues. Here the CDR3 DNA reads TGTGCCAGCAGTACAACCAGGGGGGTCTTCTACGAGCAGTACTTC. Residues: CASSTTRGVFYEQYF.

This clonotype was seen many times. V usage is TRBV20-1 and J usage is TRBJ2-5; 11 nucleotides match TRBD1. The V gene end was trimmed by 0 bases and the J gene end by 3 bases; junction bases not matched to a gene: 6. From germline, CDR1 is DFQATT and CDR2 SNEGSKA (reference sequence). The CDR3 covers 16 residues. This chain's CDR3 is CSARDPGQGGEETQYF. CDR3 DNA: TGCAGTGCTAGAGATCCGGGACAGGGGGGAGAAGAGACCCAGTACTTC.

In this sample, this clonotype turned up many times. The chain links TRBV5-6 to TRBJ2-3, with a possible D match to TRBD2 (5 bases). The germline gives CDR1 SGHDT, CDR2 YYEEEE. This CDR3 region has 16 residues. Trimming removed 4 bases at V and 3 bases at J, with 18 bases between. The CDR3 region has the DNA TGTGCCAGCAGCCCGGCAGTCCTAGCTGGGACAGATACGCAGTATTTT. This translates into CASSPAVLAGTDTQYF.

There are many counts of this clonotype. This chain links TRBV7-9 with TRBJ1-6; 8 bases line up with TRBD1. The length of the CDR3 is 15 residues. Germline CDR1 is SEHNR and CDR2 is FQNEAQ (reference sequence). The junction had 8 bases not matched to a gene; V was cut back by 6 bases and J by 7 bases. This chain's CDR3 is CASRPGGSGNSPLHF. The CDR3 coding sequence is TGTGCCAGCAGACCAGGGGGCTCGGGGAATTCACCCCTCCACTTT. The full variable domain, completed using reference TRBV7-9 and TRBJ1-6, is DTGVSQNPRHKITKRGQNVTFRCDPISEHNRLYWYRQTLGQGPEFLTYFQNEAQLEKSRLLSDRFSAERPKGSFSTLEIQRTEQGDSAMYLCASRPGGSGNSPLHFGNGTRLTVT.

This clonotype was seen at least ten times. The chain links TRBV25-1 to TRBJ2-7; TRBD1 matches 9 bases. Germline assignment: CDR1 MGHDK and CDR2 SYGVNS. J gave up 5 bases and V 7 bases, and 12 bases lay outside the gene matches. This CDR3 is 15 amino acids long. CDR3 in DNA: TGTGCCAGCATAATCCTCGACAGGGGGGGTAACGAGCAGTACTTC. This sequence encodes CASIILDRGGNEQYF.

This clonotype has ten or more counts. The V call is TRBV30, the J call TRBJ2-3; D not certain. The V gene lost 2 bases and the J gene lost 3 bases, with 18 bases spanning the gap. The germline V gene encodes CDR1 GTSNPN and CDR2 SVGIG (reference sequence). This CDR3 is built from 16 residues. The CDR3 loop is CAWSSGQSLATDTQYF. DNA of the CDR3: TGTGCCTGGAGTTCGGGTCAGTCTCTGGCAACAGATACGCAGTATTTT.

This clonotype appeared many times. The rearrangement uses TRBV7-3 and TRBJ1-1, with TRBD1 as a possible D gene (6 bases). Trimming took off 6 bases at V and 4 bases at J, with 15 bases between the two ends. This CDR3 is built from 14 residues. Per the germline V gene, CDR1 is SGHTA and CDR2 is FQGTGA. CDR3 DNA: TGTGCCAGCAGTCAAGGTGGGGGGCTCACTGAAGCTTTCTTT. Translation gives CASSQGGGLTEAFF.

This clonotype was observed a few times. The V call is TRBV10-1, the J call TRBJ2-2, with D possibly matching TRBD2 (6 bases). V was shortened by 6 bases and J by 3 bases, with 14 bases between the two germline ends. The germline gives CDR1 WNHNN, CDR2 SYGVQD (reference sequence). The CDR3 spans 15 residues. Here the CDR3 reads CASRRESGDTGELFF. The CDR3 region has the DNA TGCGCCAGCAGGAGGGAATCGGGGGACACCGGGGAGCTGTTTTTT.